A single sample is the source of the 10 T cell receptor beta chains below, sequenced in a study of T cells in Graves' hyperthyroidism and ophthalmopathy. There were TCR beta CDR3 regions amplified from RNA transcripts. HTBI primers were used for first-round RT-PCR of the TCR CDR3. TCRdb re-called the multiplex PCR reads through MiXCR, storing one row per CDR3 protein. The sample consists of 750,000 to 950,000 distinct CDR3 sequences, around 38% of them appearing once. Source material: blood. The receptors here all came from a man aged 18 to 29 with Graves' hyperthyroidism.

This clonotype was seen repeatedly, ten times or more. The chain couples TRBV15 to TRBJ1-1; D gene ambiguous. There are 15 residues in the CDR3. Germline values: CDR1 LNHNV, CDR2 YYDKDF (reference sequence). The V end lost 0 bases, the J end lost 4 bases, and 12 bases lay between the germline ends. The CDR3 loop reads CATSRDRGWSTEAFF. The CDR3 DNA follows: TGTGCCACCAGCAGAGACCGGGGATGGAGCACTGAAGCTTTCTTT.

V usage is TRBV2 and J usage is TRBJ2-7; D might be TRBD1 or TRBD2, each matching 5 bases. The CDR3 has 17 amino acids. Germline V gene sequence: CDR1 SNHLY, CDR2 FYNNEI. Trimming cost V 2 bases and J 0 bases, with 17 bases left between them. The CDR3 protein is CASSETLRGTSSYEQYF. DNA for the CDR3: TGTGCCAGCAGTGAAACGCTTAGGGGCACTAGCTCCTACGAGCAGTACTTC.

This clonotype was counted at least ten times. The rearrangement links TRBV24-1 to TRBJ2-5; no definite D call. V was cut by 3 bases and J by 4 bases, with 11 bases left in between. Germline lookup yields CDR1 KGHDR and CDR2 SFDVKD. The CDR3 extends over 14 amino acids. CDR3: CATSDAANLETQYF. CDR3 DNA: TGTGCCACCAGTGATGCAGCGAACTTAGAGACCCAGTACTTC.

This clonotype was recorded once. The chain links TRBV7-9 to TRBJ2-5; D tentatively reads TRBD1 or TRBD2 (5 bases each). The CDR3 contains 15 residues. The V gene's germline CDR1 is SEHNR and CDR2 FQNEAQ (reference sequence). The V end was cut by 2 bases, the J end by 4 bases, with 14 bases between. As DNA, the CDR3 is TGTGCCAGCAGCTTAACTCCGCAGGGACGAGAGACCCAGTACTTC. This codes for CASSLTPQGRETQYF.

As to this clonotype: The CDR3 does not close with the conserved phenylalanine or tryptophan, likely indicating a read error. The chain combines TRBV5-1 with TRBJ1-4, with unresolved D. Trimming cost V 5 bases and J 8 bases, with 19 bases left between them. Germline loops: CDR1 SGHRS, CDR2 YFSETQ. The CDR3 has 15 amino acids. CDR3 region: CASRDEGSGLEKLFY. The CDR3 bases are TGCGCCAGCAGAGACGAAGGCAGCGGGTTGGAAAAACTGTTTTAT.

This chain joins TRBV7-3 and TRBJ2-3; 14 positions agree with TRBD2. V dropped 3 bases and J dropped 3; count of bases not matched to a gene: 2. Germline V lookup: CDR1 SGHTA, CDR2 FQGTGA. CDR3 length: 16 amino acids. CDR3 nucleotides: TGTGCCAGCAGCTTGGGACTAGCGGGAGCGACAGATACGCAGTATTTT. Encoded protein: CASSLGLAGATDTQYF.

This chain joins TRBV7-9 and TRBJ1-5; D is unclear. The CDR3 has 13 residues. V was clipped by 6 bases and J by 2 bases, with 8 bases between them. In germline, CDR1 is SEHNR, CDR2 FQNEAQ (reference sequence). CDR3 sequence reads: CASRPGGNQPQHF. CDR3 DNA sequence: TGTGCCAGCAGACCCGGAGGCAATCAGCCCCAGCATTTT. The entire variable domain, with the rest obtained from reference TRBV7-9 and TRBJ1-5, is as follows: DTGVSQNPRHKITKRGQNVTFRCDPISEHNRLYWYRQTLGQGPEFLTYFQNEAQLEKSRLLSDRFSAERPKGSFSTLEIQRTEQGDSAMYLCASRPGGNQPQHFGDGTRLSIL.

This clonotype came up many times. The V call is TRBV2, the J call TRBJ1-2; D may be TRBD1 (5 bases). The CDR3 has 13 amino acids. Per the germline V gene, CDR1 is SNHLY and CDR2 is FYNNEI. The germline V and J ends were trimmed by 6 bases and 8 bases, with 16 bases remaining between them. As DNA, the CDR3 is TGTGCCAGCAGGCAGACAGTGGCCCTGGGCTACACCTTC. This encodes CASRQTVALGYTF.

The chain employs TRBV6-5 and TRBJ2-7; D unresolved. The CDR3 is 14 amino acids. Trimming shortened V by 5 bases and J by 5 bases, and 16 bases separated the two germline ends. Germline lookup yields CDR1 MNHEY and CDR2 SVGAGI. In nucleotides, the CDR3 is TGTGCCAGCAGTCACCCGGACCGCTCGAACGAGCAGTACTTC. As protein: CASSHPDRSNEQYF.

This chain joins TRBV5-1 and TRBJ2-7, with D perhaps TRBD1 or TRBD2 (5 bases each). There are 15 residues in the CDR3. Deletions cut 4 bases from V and 1 base from J, with 15 bases between. Germline CDR1 SGHRS, CDR2 YFSETQ. The CDR3: CASSPTGTTSYEQYF. The CDR3 DNA reads as TGCGCCAGCAGCCCGACCGGGACCACATCCTACGAGCAGTACTTC.